The next 30 T cell receptor beta chains were all read from a single sample in a study of T cells in Graves' hyperthyroidism and ophthalmopathy. Amplification of TCR beta CDR3 regions was performed using RNA transcripts as template. First-round RT-PCR with HTBI primers amplified the TCR CDR3 region. TCRdb processed the multiplex PCR reads anew with MiXCR; each CDR3 protein has one entry. The sample contains some 510,000 distinct CDR3 sequences, 20% of which appear only once. Sequencing was performed on blood. These receptors were obtained from a man aged 18-30 years with Graves' hyperthyroidism.

The chain couples TRBV13 to TRBJ2-7, with D uncertain. From germline, CDR1 is PRHDT and CDR2 FYEKMQ (reference sequence). V lost 4 bases and J 4 bases, leaving 14 bases between the germline ends. The CDR3 contains 14 residues. The CDR3 sequence: CASSSSPNSYEQYF. The CDR3 nucleotides read TGTGCCAGCAGCTCCTCCCCCAATTCATACGAGCAGTACTTC. The entire variable domain, with the rest obtained from reference TRBV13 and TRBJ2-7, is as follows: AAGVIQSPRHLIKEKRETATLKCYPIPRHDTVYWYQQGPGQDPQFLISFYEKMQSDKGSIPDRFSAQQFSDYHSELNMSSLELGDSALYFCASSSSPNSYEQYFGPGTRLTVT.

The gene calls are TRBV12-3 or TRBV12-4 and TRBJ1-3; D is possibly TRBD1 (6 bases). Trimming pared 8 bases from V and 4 bases from J, leaving 18 bases between. The CDR3 has 15 residues. CDR3 sequence: CASGLQGLSGNTIYF. CDR3 nucleotide sequence: TGTGCCAGCGGCCTACAGGGTTTGAGCGGAAACACCATATATTTT.

This clonotype was seen repeatedly, ten times or more. The J gene is TRBJ2-7, the V gene TRBV12-3 or TRBV12-4; possible D gene TRBD2, 6 bases. The CDR3 spans 18 residues. V lost 4 bases and J lost 0, with 22 bases in between. The CDR3 sequence is CASSWLPGRTSSSYEQYF. The CDR3 DNA reads TGTGCCAGCAGTTGGCTCCCTGGGAGGACATCCAGCTCCTACGAGCAGTACTTC.

This clonotype was seen a handful of times. The chain joins TRBV6-1 to TRBJ1-2, with D unresolved. The germline V gene has CDR1 MNHNS and CDR2 SASEGT. The CDR3 sequence is 14 residues long. V was clipped by 4 bases and J by 1 base, with 10 bases between them. CDR3 loop: CASSGPIFNYGYTF. In DNA, the CDR3 is TGTGCCAGCAGTGGGCCGATATTTAACTATGGCTACACCTTC.

In this sample, this clonotype turned up many times. The V call is TRBV28, the J call TRBJ1-1; the D is unclear. With 2 bases removed from V and 7 bases from J, the gap between germline ends came to 11 bases. Germline V gene data show CDR1 as MDHEN and CDR2 as SYDVKM. This CDR3 contains 13 residues. The CDR3 reads CASSLTGWNEAFF. CDR3 nucleotides: TGTGCCAGCAGTTTAACGGGGTGGAATGAAGCTTTCTTT.

DNA for the CDR3: TGTGCCAGCAGTTTGACTAGAAGGGCGCAGTACTTC. Translation gives CASSLTRRAQYF. The rearrangement joins TRBV6-2 or TRBV6-3 to TRBJ2-7; a weak D match, TRBD2 (6 bases). This CDR3 contains 12 residues. Germline CDR1 reads MNHEY; CDR2 reads SVGEGT. Trimming took off 4 bases at V and 9 bases at J, with 13 bases between the two ends.

Ten or more counts support this clonotype. The chain has TRBV9 and TRBJ2-5, with TRBD2 matching over 13 bases. V was pared by 4 bases and J by 4 bases, with 7 bases of the junction left unmatched. The CDR3 covers 16 residues. Looked up from germline, CDR1 is SGDLS and CDR2 is YYNGEE. CDR3 nucleotide sequence: TGTGCCAGCAGCCCCCGACTAGCGGGGGGACTAGAGACCCAGTACTTC. Amino acid sequence: CASSPRLAGGLETQYF.

This clonotype was recorded many times. This sequence joins TRBV12-3 or TRBV12-4 and TRBJ2-2, with D unresolved. Trimming removed 2 bases from V and 5 bases from J, with 3 bases in between. CDR3 size: 12 residues. The CDR3, as DNA: TGTGCCAGCAGTTTAACGACCGGGGAGCTGTTTTTT. It codes for CASSLTTGELFF.

This clonotype was seen many times. V gene TRBV10-3 combines with J gene TRBJ2-5, with D perhaps matching TRBD1 (6 bases). CDR1 is ENHRY, CDR2 SYGVKD, per germline. This CDR3 spans 18 amino acids. V gave up 0 bases and J gave up 4 bases, with 21 bases separating them. CDR3 nucleotides: TGTGCCATCAGTGAGTCGACTCAGTGGTACAGGGAGCGAGAGACCCAGTACTTC. This codes for CAISESTQWYRERETQYF.

This clonotype showed up many times. The chain carries TRBV19 and TRBJ1-2, with 9 bases fitting TRBD1. Per the germline V gene, CDR1 is LNHDA and CDR2 is SQIVND (reference sequence). The CDR3 has 16 residues. Trimming at V came to 0 bases and at J to 5 bases, leaving 7 bases not matched to a gene. CDR3 nucleotide sequence: TGTGCCAGTAGTATAGACTGGGACAGGGTGTGGTATGGCTACACCTTC. Its translation is CASSIDWDRVWYGYTF.

This clonotype was seen many times. The chain is built from TRBV20-1 and TRBJ2-7; D possibly matches TRBD1 or TRBD2 (5 bases each). Trimming cost V 4 bases and J 2 bases, with 15 bases left between them. Germline assignment: CDR1 DFQATT and CDR2 SNEGSKA (reference sequence). This CDR3 is built from 14 residues. The CDR3 loop is CSATRGPRTYEQYF. The CDR3 nucleotides read TGCAGTGCTACCCGGGGACCGCGAACCTACGAGCAGTACTTC.

In this sample, this clonotype turned up many times. The gene calls are TRBV12-3 or TRBV12-4 and TRBJ2-7, with D uncertain. The V gene lost 5 bases and the J gene lost 3 bases, with 14 bases spanning the gap. This CDR3 comprises 14 residues. DNA for the CDR3: TGTGCCAGCAGTCACCCAAGAGCAGACTACGAGCAGTACTTC. Its protein product is CASSHPRADYEQYF.

This sequence joins TRBV6-1 and TRBJ2-7; TRBD1 matches at 10 bases. CDR1 is MNHNS and CDR2 is SASEGT in the germline V gene. V lost 7 bases and J lost 5; bases outside the gene matches: 8. The CDR3 totals 14 residues. The chain's CDR3 is CASTRGTGVDEQYF. Here the CDR3 DNA reads TGTGCCAGCACCCGGGGGACAGGGGTTGACGAGCAGTACTTC.

This chain uses TRBV6-5 with TRBJ2-7, with D perhaps matching TRBD1 or TRBD2 (6 bases each). Trimming took off 4 bases at V and 2 bases at J, with 18 bases between the two ends. The CDR3 contains 16 residues. The germline gives CDR1 MNHEY, CDR2 SVGAGI. This chain's CDR3 is CASSSQGGNGPYEQYF. The CDR3 DNA follows: TGTGCCAGCAGTTCTCAAGGGGGGAATGGCCCCTACGAGCAGTACTTC.

The chain uses TRBV6-5 and TRBJ1-2; D remains unclear. Germline values: CDR1 MNHEY, CDR2 SVGAGI. The CDR3 is made up of 13 amino acids. Trimming removed 2 bases from V and 8 bases from J, with 12 bases in between. The CDR3 region has the DNA TGTGCCAGCAGTTACGTGGAAATGGAGGGCTACACCTTC. Translating gives CASSYVEMEGYTF.

The genes are TRBV3-1 and TRBJ1-1; 10 bases match TRBD1. CDR1 is LGHDT and CDR2 is YNNKEL in the germline V gene (reference sequence). V trimming: 3 bases; J trimming: 1 base; junction bases outside the gene matches: 5. The CDR3 consists of 16 residues. The CDR3 here is CASSQGQGWKNTEAFF. CDR3 DNA: TGTGCCAGCAGCCAGGGACAGGGGTGGAAGAACACTGAAGCTTTCTTT.

This clonotype was found a few times. The chain has TRBV24-1 and TRBJ1-6; D unresolved. Germline V gives CDR1 KGHDR, CDR2 SFDVKD. CDR3 length: 13 amino acids. Trimming shortened V by 11 bases and J by 0 bases, and 7 bases separated the two germline ends. The CDR3 DNA reads as TGTGCCAGTCTAGGCTCCTATAATTCACCCCTCCACTTT. It specifies CASLGSYNSPLHF.

This clonotype was recorded at least ten times. The chain uses TRBV5-1 and TRBJ2-4, with 7 bases fitting TRBD1. The V gene's germline CDR1 is SGHRS and CDR2 YFSETQ. CDR3 size: 14 residues. J lost 6 bases, V lost 0 bases, and 3 bases had no gene match. DNA of the CDR3: TGCGCCAGCAGCTTGGGACAGGGCGGAAACATTCAGTACTTC. As protein: CASSLGQGGNIQYF.

This clonotype was seen a few times. This chain joins TRBV19 and TRBJ2-5; D not resolved. The V and J ends lost 3 bases and 1 base respectively, with 12 bases between them. Germline V gene lookup returns CDR1 LNHDA and CDR2 SQIVND (reference sequence). The CDR3 has 15 amino acids. DNA of the CDR3: TGTGCCAGTAGTATTTCTTCCCGAGGCCAAGAGACCCAGTACTTC. Encoded protein: CASSISSRGQETQYF.

With respect to this clonotype: This may be a read error: a much more frequent sequence differs by one nucleotide. The chain has TRBV11-2 and TRBJ1-1; D perhaps matches TRBD1 (6 bases). Germline V gene data show CDR1 as SGHAT and CDR2 as FQNNGV. This CDR3 is 14 amino acids long. V dropped 4 bases and J dropped 10 bases, with 19 bases sitting between them. CDR3 amino acids: CASSSRRGIRLAFF. The CDR3, as DNA: TGTGCCAGCAGCTCCCGAAGGGGGATCCGGTTAGCTTTCTTT.

In the case of this clonotype: One end of the junction fails to match germline, which may point to a read error. The chain links TRBV27 to TRBJ1-2; D perhaps matches TRBD1 (5 bases). The CDR3 has 12 residues. Per the germline V gene, CDR1 is MNHEY and CDR2 is SMNVEV (reference sequence). CDR3 amino acids: CASSSLVGAAVF. The CDR3 nucleotides are TGTGCCAGCAGTTCCTTAGTAGGGGCGGCCGTCTTC.

There are many counts of this clonotype. The chain is built from TRBV15 and TRBJ2-7, with D possibly being TRBD2 (5 bases). Germline V gene data show CDR1 as LNHNV and CDR2 as YYDKDF (reference sequence). V lost 5 bases to trimming and J lost 1 base, with 21 bases between them. This CDR3 spans 17 amino acids. The CDR3 protein is CATSRESVATLSYEQYF. CDR3 DNA: TGTGCCACCAGCCGGGAATCTGTAGCTACATTATCCTACGAGCAGTACTTC.

This clonotype came up many times. The CDR3 bases are TGTGCCAGCATAGGCCGAAGACAAGAGACCCAGTACTTC. Its translation is CASIGRRQETQYF. The chain joins TRBV28 to TRBJ2-5; D gene uncertain. CDR3 length equals 13 residues. CDR1 MDHEN and CDR2 SYDVKM come from the germline V gene. V lost 7 bases to trimming and J lost 2 bases, with 11 bases between them. Supplemented by reference TRBV28 and TRBJ2-5, the full variable domain reads DVKVTQSSRYLVKRTGEKVFLECVQDMDHENMFWYRQDPGLGLRLIYFSYDVKMKEKGDIPEGYSVSREKKERFSLILESASTNQTSMYLCASIGRRQETQYFGPGTRLLVL.

The chain employs TRBV11-3 and TRBJ2-7; D is unclear. Germline-derived CDR1 and CDR2 are SGHNT and YENEEA. The CDR3 consists of 14 residues. The V gene lost 5 bases and the J gene lost 1 base, with 12 bases spanning the gap. For the CDR3, the DNA is TGTGCCAGCAGCCTCGGGCCTCGGTCCTACGAGCAGTACTTC. Protein product: CASSLGPRSYEQYF.

This clonotype was seen ten or more times. The chain recombines TRBV6-4 with TRBJ1-5, with unresolved D. The ends were cut back, 10 bases at V and 0 bases at J, with 19 bases in the middle. CDR1 is MRHNA and CDR2 is SNTAGT in the germline V gene. The CDR3 runs 16 residues. This CDR3 is CATPWQENPSNQPQHF. The DNA for the CDR3 is TGTGCCACCCCCTGGCAGGAGAATCCTAGCAATCAGCCCCAGCATTTT.

V gene TRBV5-1 combines with J gene TRBJ1-3; D not certain. There are 14 residues in the CDR3. V lost 0 bases and J lost 5, with 9 bases in between. Germline CDR1 reads SGHRS; CDR2 reads YFSETQ. Here the CDR3 reads CASSLGGARNTIYF. The CDR3 nucleotides are TGCGCCAGCAGCTTGGGGGGAGCAAGAAACACCATATATTTT.

The J gene is TRBJ2-5, the V gene TRBV11-3; D call uncertain. Germline CDR1 SGHNT, CDR2 YENEEA. Deletions cut 2 bases from V and 2 bases from J, with 9 bases between. The length of the CDR3 is 14 residues. CDR3 bases: TGTGCCAGCAGCTTAATTGGGAAACAAGAGACCCAGTACTTC. Its protein is CASSLIGKQETQYF.

This clonotype was detected ten times or more. CDR3 coding DNA: TGTGCCTGGAGTCTTATTGAGAATCAGCCCCAGCATTTT. Its translation is CAWSLIENQPQHF. The gene calls are TRBV30 and TRBJ1-5; D call uncertain. The ends were cut back, 2 bases at V and 4 bases at J, with 9 bases in the middle. The V gene's germline CDR1 is GTSNPN and CDR2 SVGIG (reference sequence). The CDR3 runs 13 residues.

On this clonotype: A much bigger clone sits one base away, suggesting this may be a read error. The CDR3 DNA follows: TGTGCCTGCAGTTTGGAGGCAGCGAGTTACGAGCAGTACTTC. This encodes CACSLEAASYEQYF. The rearrangement links TRBV28 to TRBJ2-7; possibly TRBD2 for D (5 bases). The CDR3 is made up of 14 amino acids. From germline, CDR1 is MDHEN and CDR2 SYDVKM.

This clonotype was seen at least ten times. The CDR3 sequence is CATYNPSDTEAFF. The CDR3 coding sequence is TGTGCCACCTATAACCCCTCCGACACTGAAGCTTTCTTT. The chain links TRBV6-1 to TRBJ1-1; D gene ambiguous. This CDR3 is built from 13 residues. V was clipped by 10 bases and J by 3 bases, with 15 bases between them. Germline V gives CDR1 MNHNS, CDR2 SASEGT.